The 26 T cell receptor beta chains presented below share a single source sample, sequenced in a study of beta chain features in type 1 diabetes. The study's findings and limits: A moderate, significant TCRB CDR3 shortening appeared in type 1 diabetes across four CD4+ subsets.

These receptors are not linked to any known antigen. The whole isolated RNA underwent reverse transcription, so sequencing captured expressed TCRB transcripts. Sequencing was performed with immunoSEQ multiplex PCR; in TCRdb, only in-frame clones are kept and a portion is missing. Among approximately 600,000 clones listed, around 12% were seen once. The sequencing input was naive CD4+ T cells from blood. All receptors come from a man aged 25-45 years with type 1 diabetes.

A note on this clone: The identical CDR3 is also encoded by other nucleotide sequences in the sample. The chain uses TRBV30 and TRBJ1-2; D ambiguous. The CDR3 is 11 amino acids. Germline CDR1 reads GTSNPN; CDR2 reads SVGIG (reference sequence). V was trimmed by 0 bases and J by 5 bases, leaving 4 bases between them. CDR3 sequence: CAWSVGYGYTF. The CDR3 DNA reads as TGTGCCTGGAGTGTTGGATATGGCTACACCTTC.

This clone was observed a handful of times. The chain couples TRBV29-1 to TRBJ2-7; weak D call: TRBD2 (5 bases). Per the germline V gene, CDR1 is SQVTM and CDR2 is ANQGSEA. Trimming pared 3 bases from V and 0 bases from J, leaving 9 bases between. The CDR3 has 13 residues. CDR3 coding DNA: TGCAGCGTTGATGGAGGTCCCTCCTACGAGCAGTACTTC. It codes for CSVDGGPSYEQYF.

This clone was seen a few times. The chain is built from TRBV9 and TRBJ1-1; D is unresolved. CDR1 and CDR2 from the germline V gene are SGDLS and YYNGEE. Trimming cost V 6 bases and J 1 base, with 16 bases left between them. This CDR3 spans 15 amino acids. The CDR3 coding sequence is TGTGCCAGCACCCCCTGGGCGATAACGAACACTGAAGCTTTCTTT. Translation: CASTPWAITNTEAFF. Drawing the rest from reference TRBV9 and TRBJ1-1, the complete variable domain is DSGVTQTPKHLITATGQRVTLRCSPRSGDLSVYWYQQSLDQGLQFLIQYYNGEERAKGNILERFSAQQFPDLHSELNLSSLELGDSALYFCASTPWAITNTEAFFGQGTRLTVV.

This clone was detected only a few times. The chain links TRBV7-2 to TRBJ1-5, with unresolved D. This CDR3 has 16 amino acids. Looked up from germline, CDR1 is SGHTA and CDR2 is FQGNSA. Deletions cut 2 bases from V and 3 bases from J, with 14 bases between. CDR3 nucleotides: TGTGCCAGCAGCTTATACTTCGGGCAGCTCAATCAGCCCCAGCATTTT. This codes for CASSLYFGQLNQPQHF.

The table lists this clone with a few counts. V usage is TRBV4-1 and J usage is TRBJ1-2, with D perhaps matching TRBD1 (5 bases). CDR1 is MGHRA, CDR2 YSYEKL, per germline. This CDR3 spans 16 amino acids. Trimming stripped 3 bases from V and 6 bases from J, with 20 bases between. DNA of the CDR3: TGCGCCAGCAGCCAGCCAGTAAAGGGGTTATTAGATGGCTACACCTTC. This translates into CASSQPVKGLLDGYTF.

This clone was observed a handful of times. The chain carries TRBV10-3 and TRBJ1-1; D gene uncertain. The V gene's germline CDR1 is ENHRY and CDR2 SYGVKD. The CDR3 loop spans 15 amino acids. Trimming took off 6 bases at V and 1 base at J, with 15 bases between the two ends. The CDR3 loop reads CAISDFEPGNTEAFF. CDR3 nucleotides: TGTGCCATCAGCGACTTCGAGCCAGGGAACACTGAAGCTTTCTTT.

This sequence joins TRBV13 and TRBJ1-2, with 8 bases that match TRBD1. Germline lookup yields CDR1 PRHDT and CDR2 FYEKMQ (reference sequence). V shed 5 bases, J shed 4 bases, and the junction held 3 bases outside the gene matches. The CDR3 consists of 13 residues. CDR3 sequence reads: CASSPGGSYGYTF. The CDR3 DNA is TGTGCCAGCAGCCCAGGGGGCTCCTATGGCTACACCTTC.

This clone appeared a few times. The chain uses TRBV11-3 and TRBJ2-2; D is perhaps TRBD1 (5 bases). Germline CDR1 and CDR2: SGHNT and YENEEA. V lost 3 bases, J lost 7 bases, and 12 bases lay in between. The length of the CDR3 is 14 residues. The CDR3 loop is CASSFSGSGGELFF. CDR3 nucleotide sequence: TGTGCCAGCAGCTTCTCAGGGTCAGGCGGGGAGCTGTTTTTT. Full variable domain (outside the CDR3, taken from reference TRBV11-3 and TRBJ2-2): EAGVVQSPRYKIIEKKQPVAFWCNPISGHNTLYWYLQNLGQGPELLIRYENEEAVDDSQLPKDRFSAERLKGVDSTLKIQPAELGDSAVYLCASSFSGSGGELFFGEGSRLTVL.

In its sample, this clone was seen a few times. The V gene is TRBV7-2, the J gene TRBJ2-1, with 9 bases fitting TRBD1. The CDR3 runs 15 residues. V dropped 3 bases and J dropped 7; count of bases not matched to a gene: 7. CDR1 is SGHTA and CDR2 is FQGNSA in the germline V gene. CDR3 nucleotides: TGTGCCAGCAGCTTTGCCGGGACAGGGTCTAATGAGCAGTTCTTC. Encoded protein: CASSFAGTGSNEQFF.

The chain links TRBV19 to TRBJ1-1; D unresolved. The germline gives CDR1 LNHDA, CDR2 SQIVND (reference sequence). The CDR3 totals 14 residues. Trimming pared 3 bases from V and 1 base from J, leaving 9 bases between. The CDR3, as DNA: TGTGCCAGTAGTATCAATCCCAGGAACACTGAAGCTTTCTTT. It codes for CASSINPRNTEAFF. The variable domain in full, with the rest retrieved from reference TRBV19 and TRBJ1-1, is DGGITQSPKYLFRKEGQNVTLSCEQNLNHDAMYWYRQDPGQGLRLIYYSQIVNDFQKGDIAEGYSVSREKKESFPLTVTSAQKNPTAFYLCASSINPRNTEAFFGQGTRLTVV.

This clone was observed a few times. The V call is TRBV14, the J call TRBJ2-2, with D tentatively TRBD1 (6 bases). CDR1 is SGHDN and CDR2 is FVKESK in the germline V gene. The length of the CDR3 is 14 residues. V was shortened by 6 bases and J by 3 bases, with 11 bases between the two germline ends. The CDR3 reads CASSLHRDTGELFF. The DNA of the CDR3 is TGTGCCAGCAGTCTTCACAGGGACACCGGGGAGCTGTTTTTT.

This clone was counted a few times. The chain combines TRBV2 with TRBJ2-3; 7 bases align to TRBD1. Losses at the gene ends were 6 bases for V and 0 bases for J; bases not matched to a gene: 9. Per germline, CDR1 SNHLY and CDR2 FYNNEI. The CDR3 contains 16 residues. CDR3 loop: CASSVPGQQSTDTQYF. CDR3 coding DNA: TGTGCCAGCAGCGTACCGGGACAGCAGAGCACAGATACGCAGTATTTT.

For the CDR3, the DNA is TGTGCCAGCAGTGATTCTGGACAGGGGTGGTCAGCCTATGGCTACACCTTC. The encoded protein is CASSDSGQGWSAYGYTF. The chain recombines TRBV25-1 with TRBJ1-2, with 9 bases identical to TRBD1. CDR3 length equals 17 residues. CDR1 is MGHDK and CDR2 is SYGVNS in the germline V gene. V lost 3 bases, J lost 4 bases, and 12 bases stayed unmatched.

This clone turned up a few times. The rearrangement links TRBV10-3 to TRBJ2-2, with TRBD2 as a possible D gene (6 bases). Trimming left V 10 bases short and J 4 bases short, with 13 bases between. This CDR3 contains 13 residues. CDR1 is ENHRY, CDR2 SYGVKD, per germline. As DNA, the CDR3 is TGTGCCACCCAAGGGACTTCCACCGGGGAGCTGTTTTTT. This encodes CATQGTSTGELFF.

This clone was seen a few times. V usage is TRBV29-1 and J usage is TRBJ1-6; 8 bases line up with TRBD1. V dropped 5 bases and J dropped 8; count of bases not matched to a gene: 5. Germline V CDR1 and CDR2: SQVTM, ANQGSEA. The CDR3 has 13 amino acids. The CDR3, as DNA: TGCAGCGTTTCGGACAGGGACGATTCACCCCTCCACTTT. Translated, it gives CSVSDRDDSPLHF.

The chain links TRBV5-1 to TRBJ2-1; 7 nucleotides align to TRBD1. Germline V gene lookup returns CDR1 SGHRS and CDR2 YFSETQ. CDR3 size: 15 residues. V was clipped by 4 bases and J by 6 bases; unmatched bases: 10. The CDR3 is CASSQGQPILNEQFF. In DNA form, the CDR3 reads TGCGCCAGCAGCCAGGGACAGCCCATTCTCAATGAGCAGTTCTTC.

This clone was seen only a few times. The chain is built from TRBV6-5 and TRBJ1-1; D gene unclear. Germline V gives CDR1 MNHEY, CDR2 SVGAGI. This CDR3 spans 14 amino acids. V was clipped by 2 bases and J by 0 bases, with 7 bases between them. This CDR3 is CASSYRNLNTEAFF. The DNA for the CDR3 is TGTGCCAGCAGTTACCGGAACCTGAACACTGAAGCTTTCTTT.

This clone was counted between two and nine times. Other nucleotide sequences in the sample specify the same CDR3. This chain joins TRBV5-1 and TRBJ2-3; TRBD1 might be the D (6 bases). The CDR3 totals 12 residues. Germline assignment: CDR1 SGHRS and CDR2 YFSETQ. Trimming shortened V by 5 bases and J by 3 bases, and 7 bases separated the two germline ends. CDR3 nucleotides: TGCGCCAGCAGTACAGGGACAGATACGCAGTATTTT. This sequence encodes CASSTGTDTQYF.

The chain recombines TRBV7-2 with TRBJ1-5; 7 bases agree with TRBD1. This CDR3 has 17 residues. V lost 1 base and J lost 0; bases outside the gene matches: 6. In germline, CDR1 is SGHTA, CDR2 FQGNSA. CDR3 sequence (DNA): TGTGCCAGCAGCTTAGGCCCTACAGGGGATAGCAATCAGCCCCAGCATTTT. Protein sequence: CASSLGPTGDSNQPQHF.

This clone turned up a few times. V usage is TRBV2 and J usage is TRBJ2-7; the D is unclear. This CDR3 region has 14 residues. CDR1 and CDR2 (germline): SNHLY, FYNNEI. V was shortened by 6 bases and J by 3 bases, with 15 bases between the two germline ends. The CDR3 coding sequence is TGTGCCAGCAGCCCCCGACAAGCCTACTACGAGCAGTACTTC. This translates into CASSPRQAYYEQYF.

This chain links TRBV6-4 with TRBJ2-1; no definite D call. Trimming removed 4 bases at V and 9 bases at J, with 13 bases between. The CDR3 loop spans 13 amino acids. The germline V gene encodes CDR1 MRHNA and CDR2 SNTAGT. CDR3 nucleotides: TGTGCCAGCAGTGGAACAGAGTCGAGTGAGCAGTTCTTC. This encodes CASSGTESSEQFF.

The chain employs TRBV30 and TRBJ1-6; 9 nucleotides align to TRBD1. The germline V gene has CDR1 GTSNPN and CDR2 SVGIG (reference sequence). The ends lost 4 bases at V and 8 bases at J; junction bases unmatched: 3. There are 13 residues in the CDR3. As DNA, the CDR3 is TGTGCCTGGATGGGACAGGGAGATTCACCCCTCCACTTT. It specifies CAWMGQGDSPLHF.

The chain is built from TRBV6-1 and TRBJ1-4; D possibly corresponds to TRBD1 (6 bases). This CDR3 comprises 13 residues. Germline V gene data show CDR1 as MNHNS and CDR2 as SASEGT. V was pared by 6 bases and J by 8 bases, with 13 bases between. CDR3 loop: CASSGQRDEKLFF. DNA of the CDR3: TGTGCCAGCAGCGGACAGCGCGACGAAAAACTGTTTTTT.

This chain joins TRBV2 and TRBJ2-5; D possibly corresponds to TRBD1 (6 bases). Trimming removed 3 bases at V and 5 bases at J, with 13 bases between. The CDR3 is made up of 14 amino acids. Germline assignment: CDR1 SNHLY and CDR2 FYNNEI. The CDR3: CASSDVGGSETQYF. DNA of the CDR3: TGTGCCAGCAGTGATGTAGGGGGTTCCGAGACCCAGTACTTC.

This chain joins TRBV7-8 and TRBJ2-3; tentatively, D is TRBD1 (7 bases). CDR1 SGHVS and CDR2 FQNEAQ come from the germline V gene. V gave up 6 bases and J gave up 2 bases, with 18 bases separating them. There are 16 residues in the CDR3. Written as DNA, the CDR3 is TGTGCCAGCAGTCAAAGGAGGGACAGCACCACAGATACGCAGTATTTT. This encodes CASSQRRDSTTDTQYF.

The chain has TRBV30 and TRBJ2-7; D not certain. The CDR3 has 11 amino acids. The V end was cut by 2 bases, the J end by 2 bases, with 4 bases between. Germline V gene sequence: CDR1 GTSNPN, CDR2 SVGIG (reference sequence). The CDR3 bases are TGTGCCTGGAGTAGTACCTACGAGCAGTACTTC. Protein sequence: CAWSSTYEQYF.